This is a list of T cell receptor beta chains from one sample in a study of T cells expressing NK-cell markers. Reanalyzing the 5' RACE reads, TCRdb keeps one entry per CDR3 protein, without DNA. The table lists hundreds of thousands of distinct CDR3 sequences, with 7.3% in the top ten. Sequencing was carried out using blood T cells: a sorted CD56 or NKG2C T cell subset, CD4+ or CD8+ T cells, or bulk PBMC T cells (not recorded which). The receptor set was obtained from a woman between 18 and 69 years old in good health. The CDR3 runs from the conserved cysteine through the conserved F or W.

CDR3aa: CASSPGPANYGYTF; j_gene: TRBJ1-2; v_gene: TRBV5-1
CDR3aa: CSASDPGTPPDTQYF; j_gene: TRBJ2-3; v_gene: TRBV20-1
CDR3aa: CASSLVGQGLNEQFF; j_gene: TRBJ2-1; v_gene: TRBV7-8
CDR3aa: CASSDLAGVSYEQYF; j_gene: TRBJ2-7; v_gene: TRBV5-6
CDR3aa: CSVEVPPYEQYF; j_gene: TRBJ2-7; v_gene: TRBV29-1
CDR3aa: CASGVAGTLGNTGELFF; j_gene: TRBJ2-2; v_gene: TRBV6-1
CDR3aa: CASSQEPHRGGQPQHF; j_gene: TRBJ1-5; v_gene: TRBV4-2
CDR3aa: CSVRGVYGYTF; j_gene: TRBJ1-2; v_gene: TRBV29-1
CDR3aa: CATRTLMSAENTGELFF; j_gene: TRBJ2-2; v_gene: TRBV5-1
CDR3aa: CASSLMGSLNQPQHF; j_gene: TRBJ1-5; v_gene: TRBV7-2
CDR3aa: CASSSLTGALGGELFF; j_gene: TRBJ2-2; v_gene: TRBV27
CDR3aa: CASSSFGGDAEAFF; j_gene: TRBJ1-1; v_gene: TRBV3-1
CDR3aa: CAWGTGGLLYGYTF; j_gene: TRBJ1-2; v_gene: TRBV30
CDR3aa: CSARELTKMNYGYTF; j_gene: TRBJ1-2; v_gene: TRBV20-1
CDR3aa: CASSPTTGGPRNQPQHF; j_gene: TRBJ1-5; v_gene: TRBV7-9
CDR3aa: CSARGLTSYEQYF; j_gene: TRBJ2-7; v_gene: TRBV20-1
CDR3aa: CASSPQGGGGYNEQFF; j_gene: TRBJ2-1; v_gene: TRBV7-3
CDR3aa: CATSLDRRSYGYTF; j_gene: TRBJ1-2; v_gene: TRBV6-2/TRBV6-3
CDR3aa: CASSSTGTENTEAFF; j_gene: TRBJ1-1; v_gene: TRBV5-5
CDR3aa: CASTFGATSGNTIYF; j_gene: TRBJ1-3; v_gene: TRBV7-2